Below, 27 T cell receptor beta chains from the same sample are listed, as sequenced in a study of blood T cell repertoires in COVID-19. The protocol was immunoSEQ multiplex PCR, while the TCRdb copy is restricted to in-frame clones and leaves out a portion. The sample has 15,000 to 20,000 clones; around 80% are singletons. Source material: peripheral blood. The receptors originated from a woman aged 70-85 years with active COVID-19.

This rearrangement joins TRBV19 to TRBJ1-5; 8 nucleotides line up with TRBD1. The germline V gene encodes CDR1 LNHDA and CDR2 SQIVND (reference sequence). This CDR3 spans 15 amino acids. With V trimmed by 1 base and J by 6 bases, 5 bases remained unmatched. The CDR3 bases are TGTGCCAGTAGTATAGTGGACAGGGCCGGTCAGCCCCAGCATTTT. Translated, it gives CASSIVDRAGQPQHF.

About this clone: An end of the junction differs from the germline gene, which may be a read error. The genes are TRBV6-1 and TRBJ1-2; D is ambiguous. Germline CDR1 is MNHNS and CDR2 is SASEGT. The CDR3 is 11 amino acids. The CDR3 loop reads CASREDGGYTF. Here the CDR3 DNA reads TGTGCCAGCAGGGAAGACGGTGGCTACACCTTC.

This clone was counted a few times. The rearrangement uses TRBV3-1 (or the pseudogene TRBV3-2) and TRBJ1-2; D might be TRBD1 (5 bases). CDR3 length equals 13 residues. Germline values: CDR1 LGHDT, CDR2 YNNKEL (reference sequence). V was cut by 6 bases and J by 4 bases, with 12 bases left in between. In DNA form, the CDR3 reads TGTGCCAGCAGTGGTGACAGCTCCTATGGCTACACCTTC. Encoded protein: CASSGDSSYGYTF.

The rearrangement joins TRBV21-1 to TRBJ1-5; the table names TRBD1, a call not compared with the DNA. TRBV21-1 is designated a pseudogene. CDR3 length: 20 residues. CDR3 nucleotides: TGTGCCAGCAGCAAAGTTAGTTACTCTCTAGACAGCTCTTTCCATCAGCCCCAGCATTTT. Translated, it gives CASSKVSYSLDSSFHQPQHF.

This clone came up once. The V and J genes are TRBV15 and TRBJ2-3, with TRBD1 as a possible D gene (6 bases). CDR3 length: 16 amino acids. Trimming took off 1 base at V and 6 bases at J, with 17 bases between the two ends. Germline V lookup: CDR1 LNHNV, CDR2 YYDKDF (reference sequence). CDR3 nucleotide sequence: TGTGCCACCAGCAGAGGACGATACAGGGTTTCGGATACGCAGTATTTT. Amino acid sequence: CATSRGRYRVSDTQYF.

This sequence joins TRBV2 and TRBJ2-3; 10 bases fit TRBD1. The CDR3 consists of 14 residues. V trimming: 7 bases; J trimming: 0 bases; junction bases outside the gene matches: 1. CDR1 SNHLY and CDR2 FYNNEI come from the germline V gene. As DNA, the CDR3 is TGTGCCAGCAAGGGACAGGGGAGCACAGATACGCAGTATTTT. Translating it yields CASKGQGSTDTQYF.

This clone was picked up one time. The chain links TRBV2 to TRBJ2-2, with D unclear. Trimming stripped 2 bases from V and 5 bases from J, with 6 bases between. The CDR3 is 13 amino acids. Germline V gives CDR1 SNHLY, CDR2 FYNNEI. CDR3 nucleotide sequence: TGTGCCAGCAGTGAATATGTGACCGGGGAGCTGTTTTTT. It yields the protein CASSEYVTGELFF.

The chain has TRBV5-1 and TRBJ2-1, with 13 bases lining up with TRBD2. The J segment lost 9 bases and the V segment lost 7 bases, leaving 7 bases of the junction unmatched. Germline CDR1 reads SGHRS; CDR2 reads YFSETQ. The CDR3 contains 14 residues. This chain's CDR3 is CASSGLAGTGEQFF. CDR3 DNA sequence: TGCGCCAGCTCGGGACTAGCGGGAACGGGTGAGCAGTTCTTC.

This rearrangement joins TRBV15 to TRBJ2-2; TRBD2 matches 12 bases. From germline, CDR1 is LNHNV and CDR2 YYDKDF (reference sequence). The length of the CDR3 is 19 residues. J was trimmed by 5 bases and V by 0 bases; bases with no gene match: 10. The CDR3 DNA follows: TGTGCCACCAGCAGAGACAGGACTAGCGGGACCACGGGGACCGGGGAGCTGTTTTTT. Amino acids: CATSRDRTSGTTGTGELFF.

The V and J genes are TRBV10-3 and TRBJ2-2; 8 bases are shared with TRBD1. The germline CDR1 and CDR2 sequences are ENHRY and SYGVKD. V was pared by 2 bases and J by 4 bases, with 6 bases of the junction left unmatched. CDR3 length equals 16 residues. The CDR3 loop reads CAISEGQGRGTGELFF. The CDR3 coding sequence is TGTGCCATCAGTGAGGGACAGGGTAGGGGCACCGGGGAGCTGTTTTTT.

The chain employs TRBV21-1 and TRBJ2-1; TRBD2 was called by the table and not checked on the DNA. TRBV21-1 is a documented pseudogene. The CDR3 consists of 15 residues. CDR3 bases: TGTGCCAGCAGCATCCTTAGCGGCACCTACAATGAGCAGTTCTTC. Its protein product is CASSILSGTYNEQFF.

In its sample, this clone was seen once. This sequence joins TRBV7-9 and TRBJ2-1; TRBD1 agrees at 8 bases. Looked up from germline, CDR1 is SEHNR and CDR2 is FQNEAQ (reference sequence). Losses at the gene ends were 5 bases for V and 12 bases for J; bases not matched to a gene: 6. This CDR3 has 12 amino acids. CDR3 amino acids: CASSAPGGGQFF. The CDR3 nucleotides read TGTGCCAGCAGCGCCCCAGGGGGCGGGCAGTTCTTC.

This clone was detected only a few times. The chain is built from TRBV18 and TRBJ1-2; TRBD1 is a possible D gene (6 bases). CDR3 length equals 14 residues. The germline V gene has CDR1 KGHSH and CDR2 LQKENI. V was pared by 2 bases and J by 5 bases, with 12 bases between. The chain's CDR3 is CASSPENTGYGYTF. The CDR3 bases are TGTGCCAGCTCACCAGAGAACACAGGGTATGGCTACACCTTC. The full variable domain, in which reference TRBV18 and TRBJ1-2 provide the parts outside the CDR3, is NAGVMQNPRHLVRRRGQEARLRCSPMKGHSHVYWYRQLPEEGLKFMVYLQKENIIDESGMPKERFSAEFPKEGPSILRIQQVVRGDSAAYFCASSPENTGYGYTFGSGTRLTVV.

This chain uses TRBV4-1 with TRBJ2-7, with TRBD1 matching over 10 bases. Germline V gene data show CDR1 as MGHRA and CDR2 as YSYEKL. V shed 0 bases and J 3 bases; nucleotides not matched to a gene: 17. The CDR3 runs to 20 residues. CDR3 in amino acids: CASSQDRGDRGSSHYYEQYF. CDR3 bases: TGCGCCAGCAGCCAAGATCGTGGGGACAGGGGAAGCTCACACTACTACGAGCAGTACTTC.

The chain recombines TRBV19 with TRBJ2-7; TRBD1 aligns across 9 bases. With 5 bases clipped from V and 0 bases from J, the junction kept 2 bases outside the gene matches. The CDR3 length is 14 residues. Germline V gene data show CDR1 as LNHDA and CDR2 as SQIVND (reference sequence). CDR3 sequence reads: CASSVGQGSYEQYF. CDR3 coding DNA: TGTGCCAGTAGTGTGGGACAGGGCTCCTACGAGCAGTACTTC.

The chain is built from TRBV27 and TRBJ2-3, with D perhaps TRBD2 (5 bases). The CDR3 covers 16 residues. Germline V gene sequence: CDR1 MNHEY, CDR2 SMNVEV (reference sequence). The V and J ends lost 4 bases and 0 bases respectively, with 14 bases between them. The CDR3 DNA is TGTGCCAGCAGTTCTGAAGCTGGCGGGAGCACAGATACGCAGTATTTT. Encoded protein: CASSSEAGGSTDTQYF.

The CDR3 bases are TGTGCCAGTAGTGCAGCGGGACTCATTAATGAAAAACTGTTTTTT. Residues: CASSAAGLINEKLFF. The rearrangement joins TRBV19 to TRBJ1-4, with TRBD1 as a possible D gene (5 bases). Between the trimmed V and J ends, which lost 5 bases and 4 bases, there was a span of 14 bases. The CDR3 covers 15 residues. CDR1 is LNHDA, CDR2 SQIVND, per germline (reference sequence).

This clone turned up a few times. This chain uses TRBV19 with TRBJ2-3; 7 bases are a match to TRBD2. Trimming cost V 3 bases and J 2 bases; bases outside gene matches: 5. CDR3 length equals 15 residues. Per germline, CDR1 LNHDA and CDR2 SQIVND (reference sequence). Written as DNA, the CDR3 is TGTGCCAGTAGTATTCGGCGGGAGTCCACAGATACGCAGTATTTT. Translated, it gives CASSIRRESTDTQYF. The variable domain in full, completed from reference TRBV19 and TRBJ2-3, reads DGGITQSPKYLFRKEGQNVTLSCEQNLNHDAMYWYRQDPGQGLRLIYYSQIVNDFQKGDIAEGYSVSREKKESFPLTVTSAQKNPTAFYLCASSIRRESTDTQYFGPGTRLTVL.

The chain recombines TRBV5-4 with TRBJ2-1, with TRBD2 matching over 10 bases. Germline V lookup: CDR1 SGHNT, CDR2 YYREEE (reference sequence). The CDR3 loop spans 14 amino acids. V lost 4 bases, J lost 5 bases, and 3 bases stayed unmatched. The chain's CDR3 is CASSRTSGNNEQFF. The CDR3 DNA reads as TGTGCCAGCAGCCGGACTAGCGGAAACAATGAGCAGTTCTTC.

The V and J genes are TRBV7-2 and TRBJ1-5; 9 positions match TRBD1. Germline trimming cut 7 bases from V and 2 bases from J; bases unmatched to any gene: 3. The CDR3 runs 14 residues. Looked up from germline, CDR1 is SGHTA and CDR2 is FQGNSA. The CDR3 DNA sequence: TGTGCCAGCACCTGGGACAGGGGCAATCAGCCCCAGCATTTT. The encoded protein is CASTWDRGNQPQHF.

The CDR3 DNA reads TGTGCCAGCAGTCCCTGGAGTAGTGAGACCCAGTACTTC. Residues: CASSPWSSETQYF. V and J are TRBV6-2 or TRBV6-3 and TRBJ2-5, with unresolved D. The V end was cut by 5 bases, the J end by 5 bases, with 12 bases between. The CDR3 covers 13 residues. Germline lookup yields CDR1 MNHEY and CDR2 SVGEGT.

V is TRBV5-1 and J is TRBJ2-1; 7 bases agree with TRBD2. Germline V gene sequence: CDR1 SGHRS, CDR2 YFSETQ. The V gene end was trimmed by 5 bases and the J gene end by 4 bases; junction bases not matched to a gene: 9. This CDR3 has 15 amino acids. CDR3 nucleotide sequence: TGCGCCAGCAGACGTGGGCCTAGCGGATACAATGAGCAGTTCTTC. It translates to CASRRGPSGYNEQFF. The complete variable domain, with remaining parts taken from reference TRBV5-1 and TRBJ2-1, reads KAGVTQTPRYLIKTRGQQVTLSCSPISGHRSVSWYQQTPGQGLQFLFEYFSETQRNKGNFPGRFSGRQFSNSRSEMNVSTLELGDSALYLCASRRGPSGYNEQFFGPGTRLTVL.

The chain has TRBV6-1 and TRBJ2-2, with D perhaps TRBD1 (5 bases). The length of the CDR3 is 17 residues. V lost 1 base and J lost 7, with 19 bases in between. From germline, CDR1 is MNHNS and CDR2 SASEGT. Written as DNA, the CDR3 is TGTGCCAGCAGTGAAGGCCGTAGGGCAGGGCCCAGCGGGGAGCTGTTTTTT. This codes for CASSEGRRAGPSGELFF.

V usage is TRBV3-1 (or the pseudogene TRBV3-2) and J usage is TRBJ2-1; 11 bases line up with TRBD2. The germline V gene encodes CDR1 LGHDT and CDR2 YNNKEL (reference sequence). This CDR3 is built from 18 residues. The V and J ends lost 5 bases and 8 bases, in that order; junction bases with no gene match: 17. The CDR3 is CASSASLGTSGDSYEQFF. The CDR3 bases are TGTGCCAGCAGCGCGTCCCTGGGGACTAGCGGAGATAGTTATGAGCAGTTCTTC.

This clone came up once. V gene TRBV28 combines with J gene TRBJ2-1; D is undetermined. V lost 3 bases and J 5 bases, leaving 11 bases between the germline ends. The CDR3 is made up of 14 amino acids. From germline, CDR1 is MDHEN and CDR2 SYDVKM. The CDR3 coding sequence is TGTGCCAGCAGTTTTTTTTCCCGGGACAATGAGCAGTTCTTC. It codes for CASSFFSRDNEQFF.

CDR3 nucleotide sequence: TGTGCCAGCAGCTTAAGAGGTGGTGAGTCCGGGAGACGTGCAGATACGCAGTATTTT. Its translation: CASSLRGGESGRRADTQYF. The gene calls are TRBV7-3 and TRBJ2-3; D is possibly TRBD2 (6 bases). The CDR3 runs 19 residues. Germline V gives CDR1 SGHTA, CDR2 FQGTGA. The V end was cut by 1 base, the J end by 4 bases, with 24 bases between.

J is TRBJ2-3 and V is TRBV11-1; 14 bases agree with TRBD2. J was trimmed by 4 bases and V by 5 bases; bases with no gene match: 5. This CDR3 comprises 16 residues. The germline V gene has CDR1 SGHAT and CDR2 FQDESV (reference sequence). The CDR3 here is CASSRTSGRQADTQYF. The DNA for the CDR3 is TGTGCCAGCAGCCGGACTAGCGGGAGGCAAGCAGATACGCAGTATTTT.